Below, one T cell receptor (beta chain) is given with its context. Its antigen is currently unknown. Its ends do not fully match the called genes, so a read error is possible. The data originate from a study of blood T cells in healthy people across ages. Study at large: Researchers report that template switching captured about one barcoded beta molecule per two T cells. Study results and caveats: No conclusive comparison of naive versus antigen-experienced cells was possible with unsorted PBMCs. A greater number of naive CD4+ cells and higher diversity distinguished long-lived donors from aged donors.

PCR was performed a second time for about 7 to 11 cycles using a sample-barcoded 5' primer and a J-beta primer mix. TCRdb re-called the 5' RACE reads with MiXCR, one entry per CDR3 protein. The table records 1.5 million to 2 million distinct CDR3 sequences, about 35% of them present only once. CDR1 is SNHLY and CDR2 is FYNNEI in the germline V gene. The CDR3 extends over 14 amino acids. The sample was blood. The source is a woman under 40 in good health. This sequence joins TRBV2 and TRBJ1-5; D remains unclear. CDR3 loop: CASCEISEAQPQHF. DNA of the CDR3: TGTGCCAGCTGTGAGATCTCAGAGGCGCAGCCCCAGCATTTT.